What follows describes a single TCR beta chain. The sample holds many counts of this clonotype. Its target antigen remains unknown. The sample holds no much larger clone one base away, and base qualities are not on file. Inclusive of the bounding cysteine and phenylalanine, the CDR3 is 14 residues long. Only the CDR3 portion is preserved as DNA: 42 bases, with reading frame beginning at the first base. The junction shows trimming of 8 bases on V and 4 bases on J, plus 15 bases between the germline ends. Based on the germline V gene, the CDR1 and CDR2 sequences are MDHEN and SYDVKM. This entry belongs to a study of T cells in Graves' hyperthyroidism and ophthalmopathy (dated by TCRdb to between 2018 and 2020). With respect to the entire study: Peripheral blood was collected at initial diagnosis, before any treatment. TCR V-J signatures able to tell the groups apart were searched for in a discovery cohort of 90 to 100 patients, of whom over 40 had Graves' ophthalmopathy and under 65 had stable Graves' hyperthyroidism. The roughly 94 discovery patients were randomly divided into training and test sets at a 7:3 ratio. The study also compared thyroid tissue and blood T-cell repertoires from over 5 Graves' hyperthyroidism patients. Following sampling, methimazole starting at 30 mg daily was given to hyperthyroidism patients, and high-dose intravenous methylprednisolone was given to ophthalmopathy patients. Prospective prediction of ophthalmopathy was tested in an independent validation cohort consisting of 18 to 20 hyperthyroidism patients and approximately 16 patients who later progressed to ophthalmopathy. The paper describes TCR Vbeta CDR3 sequencing of around 130 peripheral blood samples, made up of under 50 ophthalmopathy patients, roughly 80 hyperthyroidism patients and 17 progressor patients.

Findings and caveats that apply to the study as a whole: In cross-validation, a model built on a 13 V-J signature told ophthalmopathy apart from stable hyperthyroidism with roughly 87% sensitivity and around 81% specificity, and in testing the same model reached 80%/75%. No statistical method was used to fix the sample size in advance, and group allocation was not hidden from the investigators. In validation, progression to ophthalmopathy was predicted by the model with more than 65% sensitivity and around 76% specificity, a median of around 5.9 months before onset. Blood samples also contained most of the expanded thyroid clonotypes (frequency above 0.001), which suggests that blood repertoires may reflect thyroid immune responses.

Ophthalmopathy patients had moderately to severely active disease, with a Clinical Activity Score of 3 or more, a NOSPECS grade of 4 or more, and a disease duration of less than 3 months. Exclusion was applied to patients with uncontrolled infections, other autoimmune diseases, pregnancy or lactation. Diagnoses relied on clinical symptoms, serum thyroxine and TRAb, thyroid ultrasound and orbital computed tomography. Ficoll-Paque density gradient centrifugation was used to isolate PBMCs from around 10 ml of fresh peripheral blood. Total RNA was extracted using Trizol reagent, and RNA quality was assessed on an Agilent 2100 Bioanalyzer. The TCR beta CDR3 regions were amplified from the RNA transcripts. For the first round of RT-PCR on the TCR CDR3, the HTBI primer set was used together with the Qiagen OneStep RT-PCR kit. Libraries were constructed in a second round of multiplex PCR, after which size selection and purification were carried out. The libraries were sequenced on an Illumina HiSeq2000 using paired-end 100 bp reads. The study's own analysis went as follows. SOAPnuke was used to process the raw data, throwing out any read that contained adapters or uncalled bases, had a mean Phred below 15, or lacked an exact constant-primer or identifier match. COPE v1.2.5 was used to merge the high-quality paired reads, and each unique nucleotide sequence was defined as a clonotype. MiTCR v1.1 was used to align the clonotypes against IMGT TRBV, TRBD and TRBJ reference segments. The analysis included only V-J combinations with a frequency above 0.0001, which together covered around 99% of the repertoires. The TCS score was defined as the ratio of F50 (clonal expansion) to E x V (chaos), calculated using BLOSUM62-based TCRdist between CDR3 peptides within each V-J. Welch's t-statistics and random forest reduced 514 V-J features to about 13, which were used in a naive Bayes classifier (R e1071). TCRdb itself trimmed the public reads at Q25 with fastp, ran MiXCR and retained productive beta chains. Here each entry gathers all rows of one CDR3 protein and keeps the most common genes and DNA. Here the V and J calls rest on TCRdb's processing, not on the authors' analysis. Present in this sample are about half a million distinct CDR3 sequences, more than 15% of which were seen just once. The ten biggest clones cover approximately 30% of the sample.

The receptor chain draws on TRBV28 and TRBJ1-3; a weak D assignment points to TRBD1 (5 bases agree). Sequenced material: blood. This TCR was sampled from a woman in her twenties or thirties with Graves' ophthalmopathy. The nucleotide sequence is given as TGTGCCAGCCCCTCTGGGGCAGACGGAAACACCATATATTTT. Its protein reads: CASPSGADGNTIYF.